The clone carrying this T cell receptor (beta chain) has a single count. The sample comes from a study of technical replicates of blood from four donors. The protocol was immunoSEQ multiplex PCR, while the TCRdb copy is restricted to in-frame clones and leaves out a portion. The sample holds more than 75,000 clones, 90% to 97% seen once. The origin of this receptor is a human donor in good health. Material for sequencing was T cells isolated from PBMCs.

The CDR3 spells CASSPLQGAVGNIQYF. In DNA form, the CDR3 reads TGTGCCAGCTCACCATTACAGGGGGCTGTGGGAAACATTCAGTACTTC. The chain recombines TRBV18 with TRBJ2-4, with TRBD1 matching 9 bases. V lost 2 bases and J lost 6; bases outside the gene matches: 8. There are 16 residues in the CDR3. Per germline, CDR1 KGHSH and CDR2 LQKENI.